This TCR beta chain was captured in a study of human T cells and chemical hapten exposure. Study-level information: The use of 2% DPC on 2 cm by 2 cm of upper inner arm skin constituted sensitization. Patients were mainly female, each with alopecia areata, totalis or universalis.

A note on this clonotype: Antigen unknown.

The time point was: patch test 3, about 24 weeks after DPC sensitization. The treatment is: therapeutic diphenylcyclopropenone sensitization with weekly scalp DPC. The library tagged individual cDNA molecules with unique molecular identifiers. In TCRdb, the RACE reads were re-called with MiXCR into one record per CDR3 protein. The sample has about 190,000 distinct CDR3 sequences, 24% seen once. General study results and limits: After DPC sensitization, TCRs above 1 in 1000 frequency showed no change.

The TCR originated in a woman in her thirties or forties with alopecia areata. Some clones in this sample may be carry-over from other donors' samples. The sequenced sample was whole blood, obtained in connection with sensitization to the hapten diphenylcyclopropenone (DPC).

CDR3 coding DNA: TGTGCCAGCAGTTTATCGGGACACGGCACCGGGGAGCTGTTTTTT. It specifies CASSLSGHGTGELFF. This sequence joins TRBV12-3 or TRBV12-4 and TRBJ2-2; tentatively, D is TRBD1 (6 bases). V was clipped by 2 bases and J by 4 bases, with 11 bases between them. This CDR3 spans 15 amino acids.